These 25 T cell receptor beta chains share one sample of origin, sequenced in a study of blood T cell repertoires in COVID-19. Measured with immunoSEQ multiplex PCR; TCRdb has only the in-frame clones, and not every one. The sample has about 140,000 clones, more than 65% seen once. Sequencing used peripheral blood. Receptors originate from a woman aged 55-69 years with acute or convalescent COVID-19.

This chain uses TRBV28 with TRBJ1-6; D possibly corresponds to TRBD1 (5 bases). Between the trimmed V and J ends, which lost 2 bases and 3 bases, there was a span of 11 bases. Germline CDR1 reads MDHEN; CDR2 reads SYDVKM. The CDR3 spans 16 residues. The CDR3 DNA follows: TGTGCCAGCAGTTTAAGGGGTGGGGACTATAATTCACCCCTCCACTTT. It yields the protein CASSLRGGDYNSPLHF.

V gene TRBV28 combines with J gene TRBJ1-3; D gene unclear. Germline assignment: CDR1 MDHEN and CDR2 SYDVKM. This CDR3 has 16 residues. Trimming removed 1 base at V and 1 base at J, with 11 bases between. CDR3 sequence (DNA): TGTGCCAGCAGTTTATCCAAGTCGGAGTCTGGAAACACCATATATTTT. Translation: CASSLSKSESGNTIYF.

The J gene is TRBJ1-1, the V gene TRBV29-1; maybe TRBD1 (5 bases). The CDR3 covers 12 residues. Trimming took off 4 bases at V and 5 bases at J, with 11 bases between the two ends. Germline lookup yields CDR1 SQVTM and CDR2 ANQGSEA. The CDR3 bases are TGCAGCGTTGGGCAGGGAAGGACTGAAGCTTTCTTT. It yields the protein CSVGQGRTEAFF.

V and J are TRBV4-2 and TRBJ2-1, with TRBD2 as a possible D gene (7 bases). Trimming left V 2 bases short and J 7 bases short, with 9 bases between. Germline V CDR1 and CDR2: LGHNA, YNFKEQ. The CDR3 contains 13 residues. The CDR3 sequence is CASSQKGGNEQFF. CDR3 bases: TGTGCCAGCAGCCAAAAGGGGGGGAATGAGCAGTTCTTC.

The V gene is TRBV18, the J gene TRBJ1-5; tentatively, D is TRBD1 (6 bases). Deletions cut 4 bases from V and 3 bases from J, with 13 bases between. In germline, CDR1 is KGHSH, CDR2 LQKENI. The CDR3 extends over 15 amino acids. The CDR3 DNA reads TGTGCCAGCTCACTCGCAGGGGAAGTCAATCAGCCCCAGCATTTT. It encodes CASSLAGEVNQPQHF. Full variable domain (remainder filled in from reference TRBV18 and TRBJ1-5): NAGVMQNPRHLVRRRGQEARLRCSPMKGHSHVYWYRQLPEEGLKFMVYLQKENIIDESGMPKERFSAEFPKEGPSILRIQQVVRGDSAAYFCASSLAGEVNQPQHFGDGTRLSIL.

The rearrangement joins TRBV20-1 to TRBJ1-2; TRBD1 matches 7 bases. From germline, CDR1 is DFQATT and CDR2 SNEGSKA (reference sequence). The junction had 4 bases not matched to a gene; V was cut back by 8 bases and J by 4 bases. There are 11 residues in the CDR3. The CDR3 region is CSRQGSYGYTF. DNA of the CDR3: TGCAGTAGACAGGGATCCTATGGCTACACCTTC.

This clone was seen only a few times. V and J are TRBV14 and TRBJ2-3; 11 nucleotides align to TRBD2. V gave up 4 bases and J gave up 0 bases; unmatched junction bases: 9. CDR1 SGHDN and CDR2 FVKESK come from the germline V gene. The CDR3 spans 18 residues. The CDR3 DNA reads as TGTGCCAGCAGCCCGGGACTAGCGGACTCTGCTAGCACAGATACGCAGTATTTT. The encoded protein is CASSPGLADSASTDTQYF.

In its sample, this clone was seen once. The chain couples TRBV7-9 to TRBJ2-3; D is possibly TRBD2 (6 bases). The CDR3 loop spans 16 amino acids. Trimming removed 4 bases at V and 5 bases at J, with 19 bases between. Germline V gives CDR1 SEHNR, CDR2 FQNEAQ (reference sequence). In DNA form, the CDR3 reads TGTGCCAGCAGCTCCCAACTAGCACTGAGAGGAGATACGCAGTATTTT. This sequence encodes CASSSQLALRGDTQYF.

On this clone: The sample has other DNA sequences that encode this CDR3 too. V and J are TRBV28 and TRBJ1-2; tentative D call: TRBD1 (5 bases). V was pared by 5 bases and J by 4 bases, with 5 bases between. CDR3 length: 11 residues. Germline V gene lookup returns CDR1 MDHEN and CDR2 SYDVKM. The CDR3 protein is CASSTGYGYTF. The CDR3, as DNA: TGTGCCAGCAGTACAGGCTATGGCTACACCTTC.

The chain uses TRBV14 and TRBJ2-1; 8 nucleotides match TRBD2. The CDR3 length is 14 residues. Trimming cost V 5 bases and J 9 bases; bases outside gene matches: 9. Germline V lookup: CDR1 SGHDN, CDR2 FVKESK. CDR3 DNA: TGTGCCAGCAGCAATAGCGGGATTTCGTCTGAGCAGTTCTTC. Translation gives CASSNSGISSEQFF.

This clone has only a few counts. This chain uses TRBV5-1 with TRBJ1-3; maybe TRBD1 (5 bases). The CDR3 runs to 15 residues. Germline-derived CDR1 and CDR2 are SGHRS and YFSETQ. Trimming shortened V by 4 bases and J by 0 bases, and 11 bases separated the two germline ends. The CDR3 reads CASSLSDISGNTIYF. The CDR3 bases are TGCGCCAGCAGCCTATCGGACATCTCTGGAAACACCATATATTTT.

J is TRBJ2-4 and V is TRBV5-4; 9 bases match TRBD1. V lost 4 bases and J lost 8; bases outside the gene matches: 10. The CDR3 extends over 15 amino acids. The germline V gene has CDR1 SGHNT and CDR2 YYREEE (reference sequence). The CDR3 loop reads CASSPAGQGGYIQYF. CDR3 DNA sequence: TGTGCCAGCAGCCCCGCGGGACAGGGCGGATACATTCAGTACTTC.

This chain uses TRBV6-5 with TRBJ2-2, with a tentative D call TRBD1 (6 bases). This CDR3 spans 14 amino acids. Germline CDR1 MNHEY, CDR2 SVGAGI. Trimming removed 7 bases from V and 1 base from J, with 10 bases in between. The CDR3 protein is CASKPGVNTGELFF. The CDR3 DNA follows: TGTGCCAGCAAGCCAGGGGTGAACACCGGGGAGCTGTTTTTT.

The V gene is TRBV28, the J gene TRBJ1-2; D may be TRBD1 (6 bases). Germline loops: CDR1 MDHEN, CDR2 SYDVKM. The ends were cut back, 2 bases at V and 7 bases at J, with 17 bases in the middle. CDR3 size: 15 residues. This CDR3 is CASSLILRGASGYTF. CDR3 DNA: TGTGCCAGCAGTTTAATTCTTCGGGGGGCGTCTGGCTACACCTTC.

J is TRBJ1-1 and V is TRBV28; D is possibly TRBD1 (6 bases). Germline values: CDR1 MDHEN, CDR2 SYDVKM. The ends were cut back, 4 bases at V and 3 bases at J, with 15 bases in the middle. There are 15 residues in the CDR3. CDR3 nucleotide sequence: TGTGCCAGCAGTTCCGAACCAAACAGGGACACTGAAGCTTTCTTT. It yields the protein CASSSEPNRDTEAFF.

This rearrangement joins TRBV19 to TRBJ1-5; a possible D gene is TRBD1 (6 bases). Germline values: CDR1 LNHDA, CDR2 SQIVND (reference sequence). V was shortened by 5 bases and J by 3 bases, with 14 bases between the two germline ends. The CDR3 is 15 amino acids. In DNA, the CDR3 is TGTGCCAGTAGTGGCCGGTGGGGGCTCAATCAGCCCCAGCATTTT. This gives the protein CASSGRWGLNQPQHF.

The chain links TRBV7-3 to TRBJ1-1; tentatively, D is TRBD1 (5 bases). Trimming removed 5 bases at V and 7 bases at J, with 14 bases between. The CDR3 spans 13 residues. The germline V gene encodes CDR1 SGHTA and CDR2 FQGTGA. DNA of the CDR3: TGTGCCAGCAGCCCAATGGGTCAGGGTGAAGCTTTCTTT. Translated: CASSPMGQGEAFF.

The rearrangement joins TRBV29-1 to TRBJ2-3; TRBD2 matches 7 bases. The CDR3 is made up of 13 amino acids. Germline values: CDR1 SQVTM, CDR2 ANQGSEA. Trimming took 7 bases from V and 5 from J; bases not matched to a gene: 9. Here the CDR3 DNA reads TGCAGCGCCGACCGGGACTACAGAGATACGCAGTATTTT. Translating gives CSADRDYRDTQYF.

This sequence joins TRBV5-1 and TRBJ1-2; TRBD1 is a possible D gene (5 bases). Per germline, CDR1 SGHRS and CDR2 YFSETQ. With 2 bases removed from V and 4 bases from J, the gap between germline ends came to 18 bases. The CDR3 spans 16 residues. DNA for the CDR3: TGCGCCAGCAGCTTCCGACAGCCCCCAGGCTCCTATGGCTACACCTTC. This encodes CASSFRQPPGSYGYTF. Using reference TRBV5-1 and TRBJ1-2 for the parts outside the CDR3, the full variable domain is KAGVTQTPRYLIKTRGQQVTLSCSPISGHRSVSWYQQTPGQGLQFLFEYFSETQRNKGNFPGRFSGRQFSNSRSEMNVSTLELGDSALYLCASSFRQPPGSYGYTFGSGTRLTVV.

This clone has a handful of counts. The V and J genes are TRBV24-1 and TRBJ2-3; D is possibly TRBD2 (6 bases). CDR3 length: 14 amino acids. CDR1 is KGHDR and CDR2 is SFDVKD in the germline V gene. V was trimmed by 9 bases and J by 4 bases, leaving 16 bases between them. The CDR3 spells CATRTNGAADTQYF. Written as DNA, the CDR3 is TGTGCCACCCGGACTAACGGAGCCGCAGATACGCAGTATTTT.

V and J are TRBV28 and TRBJ1-4; no clear D gene. Trimming took 6 bases from V and 8 from J, leaving 16 bases between them. Germline loops: CDR1 MDHEN, CDR2 SYDVKM. The CDR3 runs 14 residues. The CDR3 is CASSPTFRGEKLFF. The CDR3 DNA reads TGTGCCAGCAGCCCGACCTTCCGCGGGGAAAAACTGTTTTTT.

The chain carries TRBV9 and TRBJ1-2; TRBD1 aligns across 7 bases. With 5 bases clipped from V and 4 bases from J, the junction kept 8 bases outside the gene matches. The V gene's germline CDR1 is SGDLS and CDR2 YYNGEE. The CDR3 sequence is 14 residues long. The CDR3 DNA reads as TGTGCCAGCAGACAGACAGGGAACCTCTATGGCTACACCTTC. Its protein is CASRQTGNLYGYTF.

The rearrangement joins TRBV7-2 to TRBJ1-2; 9 nucleotides line up with TRBD1. The V gene's germline CDR1 is SGHTA and CDR2 FQGNSA. The CDR3 contains 14 residues. V gave up 5 bases and J gave up 8 bases; unmatched junction bases: 9. The CDR3 DNA reads TGTGCCAGCAGCCGCCGGGACAGGGTGTCGGGCTACACCTTC. Amino acid sequence: CASSRRDRVSGYTF.

As concerns this clone: The same CDR3 can be traced to other DNA sequences in this sample. The chain combines TRBV5-1 with TRBJ1-2; 7 bases agree with TRBD1. The CDR3 totals 13 residues. J gave up 8 bases and V 0 bases, and 4 bases lay outside the gene matches. The germline V gene has CDR1 SGHRS and CDR2 YFSETQ. In DNA form, the CDR3 reads TGCGCCAGCAGCTTGGCGGGACAGCGGGGCTACACCTTC. This sequence encodes CASSLAGQRGYTF.

There are a few counts of this clone. This chain links TRBV29-1 with TRBJ1-5; a weak D match, TRBD1 (5 bases). V gave up 2 bases and J gave up 4 bases, with 9 bases separating them. The CDR3 sequence is 13 residues long. The germline CDR1 and CDR2 sequences are SQVTM and ANQGSEA. CDR3 region: CSVEQGLNQPQHF. CDR3 coding DNA: TGCAGCGTTGAACAGGGCCTTAATCAGCCCCAGCATTTT. The complete variable domain, with remaining parts taken from reference TRBV29-1 and TRBJ1-5, reads SAVISQKPSRDICQRGTSLTIQCQVDSQVTMMFWYRQQPGQSLTLIATANQGSEATYESGFVIDKFPISRPNLTFSTLTVSNMSPEDSSIYLCSVEQGLNQPQHFGDGTRLSIL.